These 2 T cell receptor beta chains share one sample of origin, sequenced in a study of shared clonotypes between healthy human individuals. Generated by immunoSEQ multiplex PCR, the TCRdb table keeps only in-frame clones and is missing some. The sample includes about 2 million clones, around 95% of them seen just once. Sample: naive CD4+ T cells sorted from blood. The subset denotes: CD45RA+ positively selected. These receptor sequences come from a man between 18 and 35 years old in good health.

The chain is built from TRBV30 and TRBJ1-3, with D possibly matching TRBD1 (6 bases). This CDR3 has 16 amino acids. CDR1 is GTSNPN, CDR2 SVGIG, per germline (reference sequence). V gave up 7 bases and J gave up 0 bases, with 19 bases separating them. The CDR3 loop reads CASSRTAFISGNTIYF. CDR3 coding DNA: TGTGCCTCCTCCCGGACAGCATTCATCTCTGGAAACACCATATATTTT.

The chain combines TRBV7-2 with TRBJ1-1; D gene uncertain. Deletions cut 0 bases from V and 6 bases from J, with 11 bases between. Germline CDR1 is SGHTA and CDR2 is FQGNSA. CDR3 length: 14 residues. CDR3 in amino acids: CASSLAWPYAEAFF. CDR3 bases: TGTGCCAGCAGCTTAGCTTGGCCCTACGCTGAAGCTTTCTTT.